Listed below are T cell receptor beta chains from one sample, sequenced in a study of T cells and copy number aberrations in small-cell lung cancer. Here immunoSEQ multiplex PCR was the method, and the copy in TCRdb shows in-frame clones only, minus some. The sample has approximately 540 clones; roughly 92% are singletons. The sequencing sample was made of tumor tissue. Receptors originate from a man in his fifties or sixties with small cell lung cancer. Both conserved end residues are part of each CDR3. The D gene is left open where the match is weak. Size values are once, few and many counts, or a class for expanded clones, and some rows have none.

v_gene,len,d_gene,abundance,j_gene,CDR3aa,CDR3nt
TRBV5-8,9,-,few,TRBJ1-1,CASSSEAFF,TGTGCCAGCAGCTCTGAAGCTTTCTTT
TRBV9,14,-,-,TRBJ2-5,CASSAVSGLGTQYF,TGTGCCAGCAGCGCGGTTAGCGGACTCGGAACCCAGTACTTC
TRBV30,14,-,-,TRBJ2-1,CAWRRSGIYNEQFF,TGCGCCTGGAGAAGGTCAGGGATATACAATGAGCAGTTCTTC
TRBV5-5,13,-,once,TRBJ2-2,CASTDRNTGELFF,TGTGCCAGCACCGACAGGAACACCGGGGAGCTGTTTTTT
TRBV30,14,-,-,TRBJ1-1,CAWSRGGQSTEAFF,TGTGCCTGGAGTAGGGGGGGGCAGAGCACTGAAGCTTTCTTT
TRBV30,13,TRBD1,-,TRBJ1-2,CAWSRGQGYGYTF,TGTGCCTGGAGTCGGGGACAGGGCTATGGCTACACCTTC
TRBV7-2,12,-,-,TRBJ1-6,CASSLGSPPLHF,TGTGCCAGCAGCTTAGGCTCGCCACCCCTCCACTTT
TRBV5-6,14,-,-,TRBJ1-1,CASSLGAQNTEAFF,TGTGCCAGCAGCTTGGGGGCCCAGAACACTGAAGCTTTCTTT
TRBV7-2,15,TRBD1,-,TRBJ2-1,CASSSWTGLGNEQFF,TGTGCCAGCAGCTCTTGGACAGGGTTAGGCAATGAGCAGTTCTTC
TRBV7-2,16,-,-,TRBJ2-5,CASSRAVSGLQETQYF,TGTGCCAGCAGCCGAGCCGTATCCGGGCTCCAAGAGACCCAGTACTTC
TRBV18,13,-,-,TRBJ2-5,CASSPPEGQTGYF,TGTGCCAGCTCACCACCGGAGGGCCAAACGGGGTACTTC
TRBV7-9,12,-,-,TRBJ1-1,CASSLGPIEAFF,TGTGCCAGCAGCTTAGGGCCGATCGAAGCTTTCTTT
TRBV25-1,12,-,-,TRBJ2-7,CASSVNSYEQYF,TGTGCCAGTAGTGTCAACTCCTACGAGCAGTACTTC
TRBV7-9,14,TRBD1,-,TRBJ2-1,CASSFRDRADEQFF,TGTGCCAGCAGCTTTAGGGACAGGGCGGATGAGCAGTTCTTC
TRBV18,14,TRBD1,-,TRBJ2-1,CASSPDRGLTEQFF,TGTGCCAGCTCACCTGACAGGGGGTTAACGGAGCAGTTCTTC
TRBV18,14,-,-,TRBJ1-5,CTSSPQEANQPQHF,TGTACCAGCTCACCACAGGAGGCCAATCAGCCCCAGCATTTT
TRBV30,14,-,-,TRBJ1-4,CAWREGGTNEKLFF,TGTGCCTGGAGAGAGGGGGGGACTAATGAAAAACTGTTTTTT
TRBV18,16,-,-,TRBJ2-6,CASSPGGFSGANVLTF,TGTGCCAGCTCACCGGGGGGCTTCTCTGGGGCCAACGTCCTGACTTTC
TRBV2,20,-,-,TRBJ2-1,CASSVPVTHLLSSSYNEQFF,TGTGCCAGCAGTGTACCCGTGACACATCTACTTTCAAGCTCCTACAATGAGCAGTTCTTC
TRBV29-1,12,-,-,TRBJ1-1,CSVVGGNTEAFF,TGCAGCGTTGTAGGGGGGAACACTGAAGCTTTCTTT
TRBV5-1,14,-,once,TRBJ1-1,CASSWQGTNTEAFF,TGCGCCAGCAGCTGGCAGGGGACGAACACTGAAGCTTTCTTT
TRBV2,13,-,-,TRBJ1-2,CASTNTANYGYTF,TGTGCCAGCACCAATACAGCTAACTATGGCTACACCTTC
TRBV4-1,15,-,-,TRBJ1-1,CASSQDGTGDTEAFF,TGCGCCAGCAGCCAAGACGGGACGGGGGACACTGAAGCTTTCTTT
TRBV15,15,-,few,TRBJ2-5,CATSRDRGGSETQYF,TGTGCCACCAGCAGAGATAGGGGGGGGTCGGAGACCCAGTACTTC
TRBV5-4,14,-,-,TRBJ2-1,CASSLGGGYNEQFF,TGTGCCAGCAGCTTAGGGGGGGGTTACAATGAGCAGTTCTTC
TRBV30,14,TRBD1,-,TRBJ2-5,CAWSTGTAQETQYF,TGTGCCTGGAGTACCGGGACAGCCCAAGAGACCCAGTACTTC
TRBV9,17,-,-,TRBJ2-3,CASSVAGEVRGTDTQYF,TGTGCCAGCAGCGTAGCGGGGGAGGTAAGAGGCACAGATACGCAGTATTTT
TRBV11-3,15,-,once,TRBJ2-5,CASSLDRGLQETQYF,TGTGCCAGCAGCTTAGATAGAGGACTCCAAGAGACCCAGTACTTC
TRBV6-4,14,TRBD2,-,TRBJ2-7,CASSATSGSYEQYF,TGTGCCAGCAGCGCGACTAGCGGGAGCTACGAGCAGTACTTC
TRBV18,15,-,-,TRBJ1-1,CASSPVLAMNTEAFF,TGTGCCAGCTCACCGGTACTGGCAATGAACACTGAAGCTTTCTTT
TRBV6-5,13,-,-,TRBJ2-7,CASSTGPHSEQYF,TGTGCCAGCAGTACTGGTCCACACTCCGAGCAGTACTTC
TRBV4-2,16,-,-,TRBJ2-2,CASSQEVQGGTGELFF,TGTGCCAGCAGCCAAGAGGTGCAGGGAGGAACCGGGGAGCTGTTTTTT
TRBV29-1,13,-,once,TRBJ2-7,CSVRLEQTYEQYF,TGCAGCGTCCGACTTGAACAGACCTACGAGCAGTACTTC
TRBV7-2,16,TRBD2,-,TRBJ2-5,CASSPLPGLALETQYF,TGTGCCAGCAGCCCCTTGCCGGGACTAGCGTTAGAGACCCAGTACTTC
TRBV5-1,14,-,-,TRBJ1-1,CASSLVGDDTEAFF,TGCGCCAGCAGCTTGGTGGGGGACGACACTGAAGCTTTCTTT
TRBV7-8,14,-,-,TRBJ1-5,CASSPFRAGQPQHF,TGTGCCAGCAGCCCTTTCCGGGCCGGTCAGCCCCAGCATTTT
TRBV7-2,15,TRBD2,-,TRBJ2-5,CASSLVRTSGETQYF,TGTGCCAGCAGCTTAGTTCGGACTAGCGGAGAGACCCAGTACTTC
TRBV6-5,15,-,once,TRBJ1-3,CASSSLGIDGNTIYF,TGTGCCAGCAGTTCACTCGGGATCGACGGAAACACCATATATTTT
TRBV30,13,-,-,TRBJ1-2,CAWSHGLWDGYTF,TGTGCCTGGAGTCACGGTCTCTGGGATGGCTACACCTTC
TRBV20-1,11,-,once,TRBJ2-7,CSARGTYEQYF,TGCAGTGCTCGGGGGACCTACGAGCAGTACTTC
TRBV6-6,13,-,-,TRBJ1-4,CAIARMVGEKLFF,TGTGCCATCGCCCGGATGGTCGGGGAAAAACTGTTTTTT
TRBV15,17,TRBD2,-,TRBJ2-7,CATSTYSGTGSSYEQYF,TGTGCCACCAGCACCTACAGCGGGACGGGGAGCTCCTACGAGCAGTACTTC
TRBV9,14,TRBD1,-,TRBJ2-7,CASSAGTGGYEQYF,TGTGCCAGCAGCGCCGGGACAGGGGGCTACGAGCAGTACTTC
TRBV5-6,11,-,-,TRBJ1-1,CASSSQVEAFF,TGTGCCAGCAGCTCCCAGGTTGAAGCTTTCTTT
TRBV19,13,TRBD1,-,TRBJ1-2,CASSSRGHYGYTF,TGTGCCAGTAGTTCCAGGGGGCACTATGGCTACACCTTC